A single sample gave rise to the 24 T cell receptor beta chains below, sequenced in a study of immune evolution from preneoplasia to lung adenocarcinoma. Repertoires were generated with immunoSEQ multiplex PCR, while TCRdb's copy carries only in-frame clones and drops some. The table lists over 30,000 clones, roughly 68% of them singletons. Input material: FFPE invasive lung adenocarcinoma tissue. Source of these receptors: a person in their sixties with lung adenocarcinoma.

This chain connects TRBV13 to TRBJ1-1; D uncertain. Looked up from germline, CDR1 is PRHDT and CDR2 is FYEKMQ (reference sequence). The CDR3 runs 11 residues. Trimming pared 4 bases from V and 5 bases from J, leaving 5 bases between. CDR3: CASSSETEAFF. CDR3 nucleotides: TGTGCCAGCAGCTCTGAAACTGAAGCTTTCTTT.

The chain links TRBV19 to TRBJ2-7; D unresolved. This CDR3 is built from 13 residues. V dropped 4 bases and J dropped 4 bases, with 11 bases sitting between them. In germline, CDR1 is LNHDA, CDR2 SQIVND (reference sequence). The CDR3, as DNA: TGTGCCAGTAGTACCCCCCCGGTTTACGAGCAGTACTTC. This codes for CASSTPPVYEQYF. Full variable domain (outside the CDR3, taken from reference TRBV19 and TRBJ2-7): DGGITQSPKYLFRKEGQNVTLSCEQNLNHDAMYWYRQDPGQGLRLIYYSQIVNDFQKGDIAEGYSVSREKKESFPLTVTSAQKNPTAFYLCASSTPPVYEQYFGPGTRLTVT.

V usage is TRBV5-1 and J usage is TRBJ1-4; 10 nucleotides align to TRBD1. CDR1 is SGHRS and CDR2 is YFSETQ in the germline V gene. Losses at the gene ends were 5 bases for V and 3 bases for J; bases not matched to a gene: 13. The CDR3 covers 18 residues. CDR3 sequence: CASRRRTGGMQANEKLFF. The CDR3 DNA reads as TGCGCCAGCAGACGAAGGACAGGGGGGATGCAAGCTAATGAAAAACTGTTTTTT. Complete variable domain (other parts from reference TRBV5-1 and TRBJ1-4): KAGVTQTPRYLIKTRGQQVTLSCSPISGHRSVSWYQQTPGQGLQFLFEYFSETQRNKGNFPGRFSGRQFSNSRSEMNVSTLELGDSALYLCASRRRTGGMQANEKLFFGSGTQLSVL.

The chain carries TRBV6-1 and TRBJ1-1; 7 nucleotides agree with TRBD1. The length of the CDR3 is 15 residues. V was pared by 4 bases and J by 0 bases, with 5 bases of the junction left unmatched. Looked up from germline, CDR1 is MNHNS and CDR2 is SASEGT. The CDR3 coding sequence is TGTGCCAGCAGTGTGACAGGGCGAATGAACACTGAAGCTTTCTTT. This sequence encodes CASSVTGRMNTEAFF.

This chain uses TRBV7-2 with TRBJ2-5; the D gene is possibly TRBD2 (5 bases). The last part of the DNA fits TRBJ2-7 better; the J call may be wrong. This CDR3 contains 14 residues. Germline V CDR1 and CDR2: SGHTA, FQGNSA. This CDR3 is CASILGVGAYEQYF. DNA for the CDR3: TGTGCCAGCATCCTCGGGGTCGGGGCCTACGAGCAGTACTTC.

The rearrangement joins TRBV29-1 to TRBJ2-5; a weak D match, TRBD1 (6 bases). The CDR3 contains 12 residues. Per germline, CDR1 SQVTM and CDR2 ANQGSEA. The V gene lost 3 bases and the J gene lost 5 bases, with 10 bases spanning the gap. The CDR3 DNA reads as TGCAGCGTTGAGGACAGTCCGGAGACCCAGTACTTC. Translated: CSVEDSPETQYF.

The chain couples TRBV19 to TRBJ1-5; D remains ambiguous. CDR1 LNHDA and CDR2 SQIVND come from the germline V gene (reference sequence). Trimming left V 3 bases short and J 6 bases short, with 15 bases between. The CDR3 spans 15 residues. CDR3: CASSISRGRAQPQHF. CDR3 DNA: TGTGCCAGTAGTATTAGCCGAGGGAGGGCTCAGCCCCAGCATTTT.

The CDR3 here is CASSHGTGGAGSNQPQHF. The DNA of the CDR3 is TGTGCCAGCAGCCACGGGACAGGGGGTGCTGGGAGCAATCAGCCCCAGCATTTT. The chain combines TRBV11-2 with TRBJ1-5; 11 bases fit TRBD1. The CDR3 totals 18 residues. Germline CDR1 is SGHAT and CDR2 is FQNNGV. The V gene end was trimmed by 5 bases and the J gene end by 1 base; junction bases not matched to a gene: 10.

J is TRBJ2-7 and V is TRBV5-4; D perhaps matches TRBD2 (7 bases). The length of the CDR3 is 14 residues. With 2 bases removed from V and 5 bases from J, the gap between germline ends came to 14 bases. Germline loops: CDR1 SGHNT, CDR2 YYREEE (reference sequence). CDR3 region: CASSFHGGRNEQYF. The CDR3 nucleotides read TGTGCCAGCAGCTTTCACGGGGGGCGGAACGAGCAGTACTTC.

The CDR3 reads CAWSAVAGFYEQYF. The CDR3 DNA sequence: TGTGCCTGGAGTGCCGTAGCGGGATTCTACGAGCAGTACTTC. The V gene is TRBV30, the J gene TRBJ2-7; 8 positions agree with TRBD2. J was trimmed by 3 bases and V by 1 base; bases with no gene match: 5. This CDR3 is 14 amino acids long. CDR1 is GTSNPN, CDR2 SVGIG, per germline (reference sequence). Filled out from reference TRBV30 and TRBJ2-7, the complete variable domain reads SQTIHQWPATLVQPVGSPLSLECTVEGTSNPNLYWYRQAAGRGLQLLFYSVGIGQISSEVPQNLSASRPQDRQFILSSKKLLLSDSGFYLCAWSAVAGFYEQYFGPGTRLTVT.

This clone showed up just a few times. The chain joins TRBV29-1 to TRBJ1-1, with a weak D call TRBD1 (6 bases). V gave up 5 bases and J gave up 0 bases, with 13 bases separating them. The CDR3 has 14 amino acids. From germline, CDR1 is SQVTM and CDR2 ANQGSEA. In DNA, the CDR3 is TGCAGCGTTCACAGGGTGGGGATGAACACTGAAGCTTTCTTT. Translated, it gives CSVHRVGMNTEAFF.

The chain carries TRBV28 and TRBJ2-1; TRBD2 agrees at 8 bases. The CDR3 has 15 residues. J lost 5 bases, V lost 3 bases, and 6 bases had no gene match. Germline values: CDR1 MDHEN, CDR2 SYDVKM. The DNA of the CDR3 is TGTGCCAGCAGTTTTCTCCGGGGGGGTCACAATGAGCAGTTCTTC. It encodes CASSFLRGGHNEQFF. Complete variable domain (other parts from reference TRBV28 and TRBJ2-1): DVKVTQSSRYLVKRTGEKVFLECVQDMDHENMFWYRQDPGLGLRLIYFSYDVKMKEKGDIPEGYSVSREKKERFSLILESASTNQTSMYLCASSFLRGGHNEQFFGPGTRLTVL.

This clone was counted a few times. This chain uses TRBV9 with TRBJ2-7, with TRBD1 matching over 11 bases. Trimming removed 0 bases from V and 3 bases from J; junction bases left unmatched: 2. The CDR3 consists of 15 residues. Per germline, CDR1 SGDLS and CDR2 YYNGEE. In DNA, the CDR3 is TGTGCCAGCAGCGTAGGTGGGACAGGGGGCTACGAGCAGTACTTC. This gives the protein CASSVGGTGGYEQYF.

This chain connects TRBV5-4 to TRBJ1-1, with a possible D match to TRBD1 (5 bases). The CDR3 loop spans 15 amino acids. The germline V gene has CDR1 SGHNT and CDR2 YYREEE (reference sequence). The ends were cut back, 0 bases at V and 0 bases at J, with 9 bases in the middle. The CDR3 sequence: CASSLDMGLNTEAFF. For the CDR3, the DNA is TGTGCCAGCAGCTTGGATATGGGACTGAACACTGAAGCTTTCTTT. The full variable domain, in which reference TRBV5-4 and TRBJ1-1 provide the parts outside the CDR3, is ETGVTQSPTHLIKTRGQQVTLRCSSQSGHNTVSWYQQALGQGPQFIFQYYREEENGRGNFPPRFSGLQFPNYSSELNVNALELDDSALYLCASSLDMGLNTEAFFGQGTRLTVV.

The rearrangement joins TRBV5-1 to TRBJ2-5; 7 bases are shared with TRBD1. Losses at the gene ends were 4 bases for V and 2 bases for J; bases not matched to a gene: 11. Germline-derived CDR1 and CDR2 are SGHRS and YFSETQ. The CDR3 is made up of 16 amino acids. This chain's CDR3 is CASSQQRDRRQETQYF. The CDR3 nucleotides are TGCGCCAGCAGCCAACAAAGGGACAGAAGGCAAGAGACCCAGTACTTC. The entire variable domain, with the rest obtained from reference TRBV5-1 and TRBJ2-5, is as follows: KAGVTQTPRYLIKTRGQQVTLSCSPISGHRSVSWYQQTPGQGLQFLFEYFSETQRNKGNFPGRFSGRQFSNSRSEMNVSTLELGDSALYLCASSQQRDRRQETQYFGPGTRLLVL.

This chain's CDR3 is CASSLHQGRADTQYF. CDR3 DNA sequence: TGTGCCAGCAGCTTACACCAGGGGCGGGCAGATACGCAGTATTTT. The chain couples TRBV7-9 to TRBJ2-3; D is possibly TRBD1 (6 bases). The germline V gene encodes CDR1 SEHNR and CDR2 FQNEAQ (reference sequence). The germline V and J ends were trimmed by 2 bases and 4 bases, with 13 bases remaining between them. The CDR3 covers 15 residues.

The rearrangement uses TRBV30 and TRBJ1-5; D remains unclear. Germline lookup yields CDR1 GTSNPN and CDR2 SVGIG (reference sequence). CDR3 length: 14 residues. V was cut by 0 bases and J by 0 bases, with 6 bases left in between. This CDR3 reads CAWSVGYSNQPQHF. The CDR3 DNA reads as TGTGCCTGGAGTGTAGGCTATAGCAATCAGCCCCAGCATTTT. Supplemented by reference TRBV30 and TRBJ1-5, the full variable domain reads SQTIHQWPATLVQPVGSPLSLECTVEGTSNPNLYWYRQAAGRGLQLLFYSVGIGQISSEVPQNLSASRPQDRQFILSSKKLLLSDSGFYLCAWSVGYSNQPQHFGDGTRLSIL.

The rearrangement uses TRBV7-2 and TRBJ2-1; maybe TRBD2 (7 bases). V lost 5 bases, J lost 2 bases, and 13 bases lay in between. The CDR3 has 15 residues. Per germline, CDR1 SGHTA and CDR2 FQGNSA. In nucleotides, the CDR3 is TGTGCCAGCAGCAGCGGGACAAGTACCTACAATGAGCAGTTCTTC. This codes for CASSSGTSTYNEQFF.

V and J are TRBV28 and TRBJ2-4; 10 positions match TRBD2. The CDR3 loop spans 13 amino acids. Looked up from germline, CDR1 is MDHEN and CDR2 is SYDVKM. J was trimmed by 10 bases and V by 1 base; bases with no gene match: 1. CDR3 residues: CASSLSAGGIQYF. CDR3 bases: TGTGCCAGCAGTTTATCAGCGGGGGGGATTCAGTACTTC. Full variable domain (rest looked up from reference TRBV28 and TRBJ2-4): DVKVTQSSRYLVKRTGEKVFLECVQDMDHENMFWYRQDPGLGLRLIYFSYDVKMKEKGDIPEGYSVSREKKERFSLILESASTNQTSMYLCASSLSAGGIQYFGAGTRLSVL.

The chain combines TRBV5-5 with TRBJ2-5; no clear D gene. In germline, CDR1 is SGHKS, CDR2 YYEKEE (reference sequence). Trimming took 4 bases from V and 5 from J, leaving 12 bases between them. This CDR3 contains 13 residues. The CDR3 here is CASSPGLEETQYF. The CDR3 nucleotides read TGTGCCAGCAGCCCGGGTCTGGAGGAGACCCAGTACTTC.

This chain connects TRBV7-2 to TRBJ1-2; 8 bases match TRBD1. V lost 3 bases, J lost 4 bases, and 4 bases stayed unmatched. In germline, CDR1 is SGHTA, CDR2 FQGNSA. This CDR3 contains 14 residues. The CDR3, as DNA: TGTGCCAGCAGCTTTGCAGGGGGCGGCTATGGCTACACCTTC. Its protein product is CASSFAGGGYGYTF.

The gene calls are TRBV28 and TRBJ1-4, with 7 bases that match TRBD1. Looked up from germline, CDR1 is MDHEN and CDR2 is SYDVKM. Losses at the gene ends were 6 bases for V and 7 bases for J; bases not matched to a gene: 11. This CDR3 region has 15 residues. CDR3: CASRSYRQGGEKLFF. The DNA for the CDR3 is TGTGCCAGCAGATCCTACAGACAGGGAGGTGAAAAACTGTTTTTT.

This chain uses TRBV28 with TRBJ2-7; tentative D call: TRBD2 (6 bases). V shed 3 bases and J shed 0 bases, with 18 bases lying between them. Looked up from germline, CDR1 is MDHEN and CDR2 is SYDVKM. The CDR3 has 17 residues. In DNA form, the CDR3 reads TGTGCCAGCAGTTTTCACTTAGCGGATACGAGCTCCTACGAGCAGTACTTC. Protein: CASSFHLADTSSYEQYF.

This chain connects TRBV11-2 to TRBJ2-1; unclear D gene. Trimming pared 5 bases from V and 4 bases from J, leaving 6 bases between. Germline values: CDR1 SGHAT, CDR2 FQNNGV. The CDR3 runs 12 residues. DNA for the CDR3: TGTGCCAGCAGCCTGGAGTACAATGAGCAGTTCTTC. This codes for CASSLEYNEQFF.